This T cell receptor beta chain was documented in a study of response to subunit inactivated influenza vaccine. General observations from the study: Few additional T cells are recruited per seasonal influenza vaccination, authors suggested.

One entry per CDR3 protein results from TCRdb running MiXCR on the RT-PCR reads. The table shows hundreds of thousands of distinct CDR3 sequences, with approximately 7.6% occurring only once. This CDR3 contains 9 residues. Germline V gives CDR1 ENHRY, CDR2 SYGVKD. The ends were cut back, 10 bases at V and 7 bases at J, with 7 bases in the middle. This clonotype appeared many times. Its matching antigen is unknown. V and J are TRBV10-3 and TRBJ2-5; D is undetermined. The source was PBMCs from blood, collected around 2 years after vaccination. The receptor was derived from a man aged 50 to 75 who received an inactivated influenza vaccine. In nucleotides, the CDR3 is TGTGCCACCTTAGGGACCCAGTACTTC. Translating it yields CATLGTQYF.